This T cell receptor beta chain was retrieved from a study of T cell changes during pregnancy in multiple sclerosis. Sequencing was performed with immunoSEQ multiplex PCR; in TCRdb, only in-frame clones are kept and a portion is missing. The data contain some 110,000 clones, 85% to 95% of them singletons. The CDR3 is 16 amino acids. Trimming took 4 bases from V and 0 from J; bases not matched to a gene: 6. CDR1 LGHNA and CDR2 YNFKEQ come from the germline V gene. The V gene is TRBV4-2, the J gene TRBJ2-1, with 7 bases that match TRBD1. The sequence was obtained from a female donor with multiple sclerosis, enrolled in a pregnancy study. The source material was peripheral blood, sampled after pregnancy. CDR3 residues: CASSPSDRNSYNEQFF. In nucleotides, the CDR3 is TGTGCCAGCAGCCCCTCGGACAGGAACTCCTACAATGAGCAGTTCTTC.